The rows below give T cell receptor beta chains drawn from one sample of a study of blood T cells in healthy people across ages. Via MiXCR, TCRdb re-called the 5' RACE reads, giving one row per CDR3 protein. The sample yields approximately 1.5 million distinct CDR3 sequences, 40% to 45% seen once. Sequenced: blood. The receptors were gathered from a woman younger than 30 in good health. The CDR3 runs from the conserved cysteine through the conserved F or W. The D gene is left open where the match is weak. Part of the rows lack a size; the others show once, few, many or a class for expanded clones.

J gene: TRBJ1-5
V gene: TRBV28
D gene: TRBD1
clone size: few
CDR3 protein: CASRTPQGKGQPQHF
CDR3 DNA: TGTGCCAGCAGAACCCCACAGGGGAAGGGACAGCCCCAGCATTTT

J gene: TRBJ1-5
V gene: TRBV13
D gene: TRBD1
clone size: -
CDR3 protein: CASSFVETGGMVSNQPQHF
CDR3 DNA: TGTGCCAGCAGCTTTGTTGAGACAGGGGGAATGGTGAGCAATCAGCCCCAGCATTTT

J gene: TRBJ1-6
V gene: TRBV7-8
D gene: -
clone size: -
CDR3 protein: CASSLGVGGGNSPLHF
CDR3 DNA: TGTGCCAGCAGCTTAGGGGTGGGGGGAGGGAACTCACCCCTCCACTTT

J gene: TRBJ1-1
V gene: TRBV15
D gene: -
clone size: few
CDR3 protein: CATSRAVLGGTEAFF
CDR3 DNA: TGTGCCACCAGCAGAGCCGTCTTAGGGGGGACTGAAGCTTTCTTT

J gene: TRBJ1-2
V gene: TRBV7-2
D gene: -
clone size: -
CDR3 protein: CASSFQDMGYGYTF
CDR3 DNA: TGTGCCAGCAGCTTTCAAGATATGGGCTATGGCTACACCTTC

J gene: TRBJ1-2
V gene: TRBV4-1
D gene: -
clone size: -
CDR3 protein: CASSQASTQRYTF
CDR3 DNA: TGCGCCAGCAGCCAAGCGTCGACGCAGCGCTACACCTTC

J gene: TRBJ1-5
V gene: TRBV20-1
D gene: TRBD1
clone size: few
CDR3 protein: CSARVGGQGAQPQHF
CDR3 DNA: TGCAGTGCTAGAGTCGGGGGACAGGGGGCACAGCCCCAGCATTTT

J gene: TRBJ2-1
V gene: TRBV9
D gene: -
clone size: -
CDR3 protein: CASSPAPGDYNEQFF
CDR3 DNA: TGTGCCAGCAGCCCGGCACCCGGGGATTACAATGAGCAGTTCTTC

J gene: TRBJ2-5
V gene: TRBV6-6
D gene: TRBD1
clone size: -
CDR3 protein: CASSYSGWDSVEQYF
CDR3 DNA: TGTGCCAGCAGTTACTCGGGGTGGGACAGCGTAGAGCAGTACTTC

J gene: TRBJ1-1
V gene: TRBV30
D gene: -
clone size: few
CDR3 protein: CAWSDVSTEAFF
CDR3 DNA: TGTGCCTGGAGTGATGTGTCCACTGAAGCTTTCTTT

J gene: TRBJ2-7
V gene: TRBV7-2
D gene: TRBD2
clone size: once
CDR3 protein: CASSIGLADEQYF
CDR3 DNA: TGTGCCAGCAGCATCGGACTAGCCGACGAGCAGTACTTC

J gene: TRBJ2-7
V gene: TRBV27
D gene: -
clone size: -
CDR3 protein: CASSLVGGHNEQYF
CDR3 DNA: TGTGCCAGCAGTTTAGTCGGGGGTCACAATGAGCAGTACTTC

J gene: TRBJ1-5
V gene: TRBV11-2
D gene: -
clone size: -
CDR3 protein: CASSFRGENQPQHF
CDR3 DNA: TGTGCCAGCAGCTTTAGGGGCGAAAATCAGCCCCAGCATTTT

J gene: TRBJ2-6
V gene: TRBV20-1
D gene: -
clone size: -
CDR3 protein: CSARAASGSGANVLTF
CDR3 DNA: TGCAGTGCTAGAGCCGCCAGTGGGTCAGGGGCCAACGTCCTGACTTTC

J gene: TRBJ2-1
V gene: TRBV11-3
D gene: TRBD2
clone size: -
CDR3 protein: CASSFMTSGSVDEQFF
CDR3 DNA: TGTGCCAGCAGCTTTATGACTAGCGGGAGTGTCGATGAGCAGTTCTTC

J gene: TRBJ2-7
V gene: TRBV27
D gene: -
clone size: -
CDR3 protein: CASGRGTSYEQYF
CDR3 DNA: TGTGCCAGCGGGCGGGGGACAAGTTACGAGCAGTACTTC

J gene: TRBJ2-7
V gene: TRBV4-2
D gene: TRBD2
clone size: many
CDR3 protein: CASSVRLAGASYEQYF
CDR3 DNA: TGTGCCAGCAGCGTTCGACTAGCGGGAGCCTCCTACGAGCAGTACTTC

J gene: TRBJ2-1
V gene: TRBV6-6
D gene: TRBD1
clone size: -
CDR3 protein: CASSYEQGPRFF
CDR3 DNA: TGTGCCAGCAGTTACGAACAGGGGCCTCGGTTCTTC

J gene: TRBJ1-2
V gene: TRBV7-9
D gene: TRBD1
clone size: few
CDR3 protein: CASAQGQGAYGYTF
CDR3 DNA: TGTGCCAGCGCCCAAGGACAGGGGGCCTATGGCTACACCTTC

J gene: TRBJ2-1
V gene: TRBV5-1
D gene: TRBD2
clone size: -
CDR3 protein: CASSWTSGNEQFF
CDR3 DNA: TGCGCCAGCAGTTGGACTAGCGGCAATGAGCAGTTCTTC

J gene: TRBJ1-4
V gene: TRBV4-3
D gene: -
clone size: few
CDR3 protein: CASSQDSPGAATNEKLFF
CDR3 DNA: TGCGCCAGCAGCCAAGATTCCCCAGGGGCGGCAACTAATGAAAAACTGTTTTTT

J gene: TRBJ2-7
V gene: TRBV20-1
D gene: -
clone size: few
CDR3 protein: CSASQGTYEQYF
CDR3 DNA: TGCAGTGCTAGTCAGGGGACCTACGAGCAGTACTTC

J gene: TRBJ1-5
V gene: TRBV12-3/TRBV12-4
D gene: -
clone size: few
CDR3 protein: CASSLVVSNQPQHF
CDR3 DNA: TGTGCCAGCAGTTTGGTGGTTAGCAATCAGCCCCAGCATTTT

J gene: TRBJ2-3
V gene: TRBV7-9
D gene: TRBD2
clone size: -
CDR3 protein: CASNHRGPTSGSTDTQYF
CDR3 DNA: TGTGCCAGCAACCATCGGGGGCCCACTAGCGGGAGTACAGATACGCAGTATTTT

J gene: TRBJ2-1
V gene: TRBV20-1
D gene: -
clone size: -
CDR3 protein: CRVADSYNEQFF
CDR3 DNA: TGCAGGGTAGCGGACTCCTACAATGAGCAGTTCTTC

J gene: TRBJ2-7
V gene: TRBV29-1
D gene: TRBD1
clone size: -
CDR3 protein: CSVDTGQGGSYEQYF
CDR3 DNA: TGCAGCGTTGATACCGGACAGGGGGGGTCCTACGAGCAGTACTTC

J gene: TRBJ1-2
V gene: TRBV6-5
D gene: -
clone size: -
CDR3 protein: CASSTGPHYGYTF
CDR3 DNA: TGTGCCAGCAGTACCGGGCCCCACTATGGCTACACCTTC

J gene: TRBJ2-7
V gene: TRBV12-5
D gene: -
clone size: few
CDR3 protein: CASGTRTAFAYEQYF
CDR3 DNA: TGTGCTAGTGGTACCCGGACAGCGTTTGCTTACGAGCAGTACTTC

J gene: TRBJ2-7
V gene: TRBV5-1
D gene: TRBD2
clone size: once
CDR3 protein: CASRSTSGTYEQYF
CDR3 DNA: TGCGCCAGCAGGTCCACTAGCGGAACCTACGAGCAGTACTTC

J gene: TRBJ2-1
V gene: TRBV2
D gene: TRBD2
clone size: -
CDR3 protein: CASREAGTYNEQFF
CDR3 DNA: TGTGCCAGCAGGGAAGCGGGAACCTACAATGAGCAGTTCTTC

J gene: TRBJ2-6
V gene: TRBV24-1
D gene: -
clone size: -
CDR3 protein: CATSSGHSGANVLTF
CDR3 DNA: TGTGCCACCAGTTCAGGGCACTCTGGGGCCAACGTCCTGACTTTC

J gene: TRBJ2-1
V gene: TRBV4-3
D gene: -
clone size: -
CDR3 protein: CASSQDPFSGYPLNNEQFF
CDR3 DNA: TGCGCCAGCAGCCAAGATCCGTTTTCCGGATATCCCCTAAACAATGAGCAGTTCTTC

J gene: TRBJ2-7
V gene: TRBV30
D gene: -
clone size: -
CDR3 protein: CAWSVLGGTYEQYF
CDR3 DNA: TGTGCCTGGAGTGTACTTGGGGGGACCTACGAGCAGTACTTC

J gene: TRBJ2-7
V gene: TRBV20-1
D gene: -
clone size: few
CDR3 protein: CSAAGTSSYEQYF
CDR3 DNA: TGCAGTGCTGCCGGGACAAGCTCCTACGAGCAGTACTTC

J gene: TRBJ1-1
V gene: TRBV12-5
D gene: TRBD1
clone size: -
CDR3 protein: CASGRQGAIGTEVFF
CDR3 DNA: TGTGCTAGTGGCCGACAGGGGGCTATAGGCACTGAAGTTTTCTTT

J gene: TRBJ1-5
V gene: TRBV6-6
D gene: -
clone size: few
CDR3 protein: CASSPNQSAQHF
CDR3 DNA: TGTGCCAGCAGTCCAAACCAGTCAGCCCAGCATTTT

J gene: TRBJ1-1
V gene: TRBV29-1
D gene: -
clone size: -
CDR3 protein: CSGQLKMNTEAFF
CDR3 DNA: TGCAGCGGTCAGCTGAAGATGAACACTGAAGCTTTCTTT

J gene: TRBJ2-7
V gene: TRBV20-1
D gene: -
clone size: -
CDR3 protein: CSAATGSTYEQYF
CDR3 DNA: TGCAGTGCTGCGACGGGGTCGACCTACGAGCAGTACTTC

J gene: TRBJ2-7
V gene: TRBV9
D gene: -
clone size: -
CDR3 protein: CASSVAGHNKWYEQYF
CDR3 DNA: TGTGCCAGCAGCGTAGCGGGTCACAATAAATGGTACGAGCAGTACTTC

J gene: TRBJ1-5
V gene: TRBV20-1
D gene: -
clone size: few
CDR3 protein: CSAGEGGLPQHF
CDR3 DNA: TGCAGTGCTGGGGAAGGAGGTCTGCCCCAGCATTTT

J gene: TRBJ2-7
V gene: TRBV7-2
D gene: TRBD2
clone size: -
CDR3 protein: CASSPGGPLSEQYF
CDR3 DNA: TGTGCCAGCAGCCCGGGGGGGCCCTTAAGCGAGCAGTACTTC

J gene: TRBJ2-7
V gene: TRBV3-1
D gene: TRBD1
clone size: -
CDR3 protein: CASSPFDRVFSYEQYF
CDR3 DNA: TGTGCCAGCAGCCCATTCGACAGGGTCTTCTCCTACGAGCAGTACTTC